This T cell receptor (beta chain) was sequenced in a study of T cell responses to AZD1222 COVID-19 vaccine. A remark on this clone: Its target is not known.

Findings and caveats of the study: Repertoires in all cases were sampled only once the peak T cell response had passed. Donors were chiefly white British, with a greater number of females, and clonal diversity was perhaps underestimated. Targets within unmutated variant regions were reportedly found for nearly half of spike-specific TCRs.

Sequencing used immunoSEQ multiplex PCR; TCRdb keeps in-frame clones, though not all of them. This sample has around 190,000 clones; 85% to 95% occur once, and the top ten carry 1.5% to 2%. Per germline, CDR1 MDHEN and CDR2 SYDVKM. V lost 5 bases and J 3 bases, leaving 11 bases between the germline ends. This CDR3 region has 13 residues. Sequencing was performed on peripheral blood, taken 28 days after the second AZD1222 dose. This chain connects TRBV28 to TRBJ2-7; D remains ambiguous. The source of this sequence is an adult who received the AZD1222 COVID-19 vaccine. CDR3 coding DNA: TGTGCCAGCAGTCCCTTGGCAAGCTACGAGCAGTACTTC. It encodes CASSPLASYEQYF.